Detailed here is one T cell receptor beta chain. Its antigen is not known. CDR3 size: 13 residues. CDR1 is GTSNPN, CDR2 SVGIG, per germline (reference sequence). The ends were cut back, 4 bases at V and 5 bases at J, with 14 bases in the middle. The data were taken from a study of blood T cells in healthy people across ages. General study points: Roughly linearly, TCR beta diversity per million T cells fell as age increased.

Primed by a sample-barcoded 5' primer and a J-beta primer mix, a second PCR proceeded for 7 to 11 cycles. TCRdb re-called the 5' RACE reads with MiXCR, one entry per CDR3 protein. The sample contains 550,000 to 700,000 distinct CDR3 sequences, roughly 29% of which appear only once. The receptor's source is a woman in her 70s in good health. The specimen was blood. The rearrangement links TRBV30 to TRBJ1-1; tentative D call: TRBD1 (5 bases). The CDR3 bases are TGTGCCTGGATCGCCGCAGGGAAAACTGAAGCTTTCTTT. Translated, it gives CAWIAAGKTEAFF.